The 25 T cell receptor beta chains presented below share a single source sample, sequenced in a study of technical replicates of blood from a handful of donors. TCRdb's table, derived via immunoSEQ multiplex PCR, lists solely in-frame clones and lacks some. The top ten hold about 0.16% of the sample, which has about 67,000 clones, 95% to 98% seen once. Material for sequencing was T cells isolated from PBMCs. These receptor sequences come from a human donor in good health.

The chain uses TRBV6-6 and TRBJ2-7, with D possibly TRBD1 on 5 matching bases. Germline V CDR1 and CDR2: MNHNY, SVGAGI (reference sequence). The ends were cut back, 0 bases at V and 3 bases at J, with 15 bases in the middle. The CDR3 has 16 residues. CDR3 protein: CASSYSNLRQNYEQYF. CDR3 sequence (DNA): TGTGCCAGCAGTTACTCGAATCTGAGACAGAACTACGAGCAGTACTTC.

This clone was recorded a few times. This chain connects TRBV11-2 to TRBJ2-7, with a tentative D call TRBD1 (6 bases). The CDR3 has 14 residues. V lost 3 bases, J lost 2 bases, and 11 bases lay in between. Per the germline V gene, CDR1 is SGHAT and CDR2 is FQNNGV. The CDR3 spells CASSFSRGAYEQYF. CDR3 in DNA: TGTGCCAGCAGCTTCTCCAGGGGCGCCTACGAGCAGTACTTC. Full variable domain (remainder filled in from reference TRBV11-2 and TRBJ2-7): EAGVAQSPRYKIIEKRQSVAFWCNPISGHATLYWYQQILGQGPKLLIQFQNNGVVDDSQLPKDRFSAERLKGVDSTLKIQPAKLEDSAVYLCASSFSRGAYEQYFGPGTRLTVT.

The chain has TRBV10-1 and TRBJ2-3, with 8 nucleotides matching TRBD2. CDR1 is WNHNN, CDR2 SYGVQD, per germline (reference sequence). The CDR3 has 15 amino acids. Losses at the gene ends were 5 bases for V and 2 bases for J; bases not matched to a gene: 6. The CDR3 DNA reads as TGCGCCAGCAGTCGACTAGCGAGACCCACAGATACGCAGTATTTT. Translation: CASSRLARPTDTQYF.

V gene TRBV7-3 combines with J gene TRBJ2-1, with D possibly TRBD2 on 7 matching bases. This CDR3 contains 15 residues. The germline CDR1 and CDR2 sequences are SGHTA and FQGTGA. V was shortened by 5 bases and J by 7 bases, with 18 bases between the two germline ends. CDR3 DNA sequence: TGTGCCAGCAGCCCCAGAGGGGGGGCGAGGAATGAGCAGTTCTTC. Amino acids: CASSPRGGARNEQFF. The full variable domain, completed using reference TRBV7-3 and TRBJ2-1, is GAGVSQTPSNKVTEKGKYVELRCDPISGHTALYWYRQSLGQGPEFLIYFQGTGAADDSGLPNDRFFAVRPEGSVSTLKIQRTERGDSAVYLCASSPRGGARNEQFFGPGTRLTVL.

V and J are TRBV5-1 and TRBJ1-2; no clear D gene. CDR1 and CDR2 (germline): SGHRS, YFSETQ. V lost 0 bases and J lost 4, with 13 bases in between. This CDR3 has 15 amino acids. DNA for the CDR3: TGCGCCAGCAGCTTGGCTTATTACAGTTCCTATGGCTACACCTTC. Its protein product is CASSLAYYSSYGYTF.

This clone was found once. The gene calls are TRBV7-5 and TRBJ2-5; the tabulated D call, TRBD2, remains unverified against the DNA. TRBV7-5 is described as a pseudogene. The CDR3 loop spans 12 amino acids. The CDR3 DNA sequence: TGTGTCAGAAGCTTAGATTCCGGGACCCAGTACTTC. Amino acids: CVRSLDSGTQYF.

The chain is built from TRBV9 and TRBJ2-5; 8 positions match TRBD2. J gave up 2 bases and V 6 bases, and 9 bases lay outside the gene matches. Germline values: CDR1 SGDLS, CDR2 YYNGEE. This CDR3 contains 15 residues. As DNA, the CDR3 is TGTGCCAGCACTGCGGGCGGGGGGTTACAAGAGACCCAGTACTTC. Its protein product is CASTAGGGLQETQYF.

The V call is TRBV15, the J call TRBJ2-7; 9 bases are shared with TRBD2. V lost 2 bases to trimming and J lost 2 bases; unmatched junction nucleotides: 10. The CDR3 totals 17 residues. Per the germline V gene, CDR1 is LNHNV and CDR2 is YYDKDF (reference sequence). CDR3 residues: CATSRSTVAGDAYEQYF. CDR3 bases: TGTGCCACCAGCAGATCAACCGTAGCGGGAGATGCCTACGAGCAGTACTTC.

V and J are TRBV4-1 and TRBJ2-7, with D possibly being TRBD2 (6 bases). CDR1 is MGHRA and CDR2 is YSYEKL in the germline V gene. The CDR3 totals 13 residues. V lost 1 base and J 3 bases, leaving 7 bases between the germline ends. The CDR3 reads CASSQGGDYEQYF. The CDR3 region has the DNA TGCGCCAGCAGCCAAGGCGGGGACTACGAGCAGTACTTC.

The V gene is TRBV25-1, the J gene TRBJ2-7; D gene unclear. V was trimmed by 4 bases and J by 0 bases, leaving 4 bases between them. Germline V gives CDR1 MGHDK, CDR2 SYGVNS. This CDR3 contains 12 residues. CDR3 amino acids: CASSVSSYEQYF. In nucleotides, the CDR3 is TGTGCCAGCAGTGTCAGCTCCTACGAGCAGTACTTC.

This clone was detected only once. The chain combines TRBV2 with TRBJ2-5; D remains unclear. With 6 bases removed from V and 1 base from J, the gap between germline ends came to 6 bases. The CDR3 has 12 amino acids. CDR1 SNHLY and CDR2 FYNNEI come from the germline V gene. CDR3 coding DNA: TGTGCCAGCAGCCCCGTCCAAGAGACCCAGTACTTC. Amino acid sequence: CASSPVQETQYF.

The chain employs TRBV6-5 and TRBJ2-5, with 9 bases aligning to TRBD2. Germline values: CDR1 MNHEY, CDR2 SVGAGI. The CDR3 is made up of 15 amino acids. J lost 4 bases, V lost 5 bases, and 8 bases had no gene match. The CDR3 sequence: CASSTGLATGETQYF. DNA of the CDR3: TGTGCCAGCAGTACGGGACTAGCCACTGGAGAGACCCAGTACTTC.

The chain uses TRBV6-1 and TRBJ2-7, with TRBD2 as a possible D gene (6 bases). The length of the CDR3 is 17 residues. CDR1 is MNHNS and CDR2 is SASEGT in the germline V gene. Trimming stripped 2 bases from V and 1 base from J, with 18 bases between. CDR3 sequence: CASSEWSAAGGSYEQYF. In DNA form, the CDR3 reads TGTGCCAGCAGTGAATGGTCCGCCGCCGGGGGATCCTACGAGCAGTACTTC.

This sequence joins TRBV2 and TRBJ2-1; weak D call: TRBD1 (5 bases). Looked up from germline, CDR1 is SNHLY and CDR2 is FYNNEI. CDR3 size: 15 residues. The V end was cut by 6 bases, the J end by 0 bases, with 12 bases between. CDR3: CASRKDTASYNEQFF. CDR3 nucleotides: TGTGCCAGCAGGAAGGACACCGCCTCCTACAATGAGCAGTTCTTC.

The CDR3 sequence is CASSPTSGGIYEQYF. In nucleotides, the CDR3 is TGTGCCAGCAGCCCCACTAGCGGGGGGATCTACGAGCAGTACTTC. The J gene is TRBJ2-7, the V gene TRBV6-5; TRBD2 matches at 12 bases. The CDR3 length is 15 residues. In germline, CDR1 is MNHEY, CDR2 SVGAGI. V lost 6 bases and J lost 3; bases outside the gene matches: 6.

The chain couples TRBV7-3 to TRBJ2-3, with 8 bases aligning to TRBD1. Unmatched junction bases numbered 7, after V lost 4 bases and J lost 7 bases. Germline V lookup: CDR1 SGHTA, CDR2 FQGTGA. The CDR3 has 14 amino acids. The DNA for the CDR3 is TGTGCCAGCAGCTCTGACAGGGGACGAAATACGCAGTATTTT. Protein: CASSSDRGRNTQYF.

This rearrangement joins TRBV19 to TRBJ1-5, with TRBD1 matching over 9 bases. The CDR3 covers 13 residues. Germline CDR1 LNHDA, CDR2 SQIVND (reference sequence). V trimming: 6 bases; J trimming: 6 bases; junction bases outside the gene matches: 3. The CDR3 is CASRGQGRQPQHF. For the CDR3, the DNA is TGTGCCAGTAGAGGACAGGGGCGTCAGCCCCAGCATTTT.

CDR3 in amino acids: CASSDGVPYEQYF. DNA of the CDR3: TGCGCCAGCAGTGACGGGGTGCCCTACGAGCAGTACTTC. This chain joins TRBV4-1 and TRBJ2-7; perhaps TRBD2 as D (5 bases). The germline gives CDR1 MGHRA, CDR2 YSYEKL. CDR3 length equals 13 residues. V was clipped by 6 bases and J by 2 bases, with 11 bases between them.

V is TRBV21-1 and J is TRBJ2-2; the D segment call TRBD2 is taken from the table without a DNA check. TRBV21-1 is assigned pseudogene status. The CDR3 consists of 15 residues. CDR3 loop: CASLNLGRVTGELFF. CDR3 coding DNA: TGTGCCAGCCTGAACCTCGGGAGGGTGACCGGGGAGCTGTTTTTT.

V and J are TRBV6-5 and TRBJ2-7, with D possibly TRBD1 on 6 matching bases. V was clipped by 7 bases and J by 0 bases, with 7 bases between them. CDR1 and CDR2 (germline): MNHEY, SVGAGI. The CDR3 extends over 12 amino acids. For the CDR3, the DNA is TGTGCCAGCATGGACAGCTCCTACGAGCAGTACTTC. Amino acid sequence: CASMDSSYEQYF.

This clone was seen only once. The chain links TRBV7-2 to TRBJ2-7; 12 nucleotides match TRBD1. Germline lookup yields CDR1 SGHTA and CDR2 FQGNSA. V was pared by 6 bases and J by 0 bases, with 9 bases of the junction left unmatched. This CDR3 has 17 residues. Here the CDR3 reads CASSYKGQGASSYEQYF. The DNA of the CDR3 is TGTGCCAGCAGTTACAAGGGACAGGGGGCCTCCTCCTACGAGCAGTACTTC.

V gene TRBV6-1 combines with J gene TRBJ1-2; TRBD1 is a possible D gene (6 bases). CDR3 size: 13 residues. The germline V gene has CDR1 MNHNS and CDR2 SASEGT. V was pared by 7 bases and J by 3 bases, with 12 bases between. CDR3 residues: CASIRAGDYGYTF. The CDR3 bases are TGTGCCAGCATCCGGGCAGGGGACTATGGCTACACCTTC.

This chain connects TRBV7-3 to TRBJ2-7, with D possibly being TRBD2 (5 bases). The CDR3 runs to 15 residues. Trimming cost V 4 bases and J 3 bases, with 16 bases left between them. Germline V gene lookup returns CDR1 SGHTA and CDR2 FQGTGA. This chain's CDR3 is CASSSTSSGNYEQYF. In DNA form, the CDR3 reads TGTGCCAGCAGCTCGACATCTTCCGGGAACTACGAGCAGTACTTC. The complete variable domain, with remaining parts taken from reference TRBV7-3 and TRBJ2-7, reads GAGVSQTPSNKVTEKGKYVELRCDPISGHTALYWYRQSLGQGPEFLIYFQGTGAADDSGLPNDRFFAVRPEGSVSTLKIQRTERGDSAVYLCASSSTSSGNYEQYFGPGTRLTVT.

The chain links TRBV6-1 to TRBJ2-2; D is possibly TRBD2 (6 bases). V was shortened by 8 bases and J by 6 bases, with 13 bases between the two germline ends. The CDR3 is 13 amino acids. The germline gives CDR1 MNHNS, CDR2 SASEGT. CDR3 amino acids: CASVNLAPGELFF. Written as DNA, the CDR3 is TGTGCCAGCGTTAACCTAGCGCCCGGGGAGCTGTTTTTT.

This chain joins TRBV5-1 and TRBJ2-3; tentative D call: TRBD2 (5 bases). V was cut by 4 bases and J by 6 bases, with 12 bases left in between. CDR1 SGHRS and CDR2 YFSETQ come from the germline V gene. CDR3 length: 13 residues. The CDR3 nucleotides are TGCGCCAGCAGCCGAAATGGGGAGGATACGCAGTATTTT. Amino acids: CASSRNGEDTQYF.